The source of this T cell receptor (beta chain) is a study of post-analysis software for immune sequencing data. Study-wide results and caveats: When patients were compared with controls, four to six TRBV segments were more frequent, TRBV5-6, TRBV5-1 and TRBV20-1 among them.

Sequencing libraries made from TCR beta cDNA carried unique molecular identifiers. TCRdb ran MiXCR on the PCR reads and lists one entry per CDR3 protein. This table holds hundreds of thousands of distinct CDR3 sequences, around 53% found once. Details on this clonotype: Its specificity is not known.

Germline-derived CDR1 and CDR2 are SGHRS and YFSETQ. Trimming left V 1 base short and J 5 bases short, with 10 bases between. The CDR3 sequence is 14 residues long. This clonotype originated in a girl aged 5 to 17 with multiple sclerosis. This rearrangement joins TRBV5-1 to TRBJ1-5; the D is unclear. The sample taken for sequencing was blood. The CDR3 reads CASSLREKDQPQHF. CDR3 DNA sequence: TGCGCCAGCAGCTTGAGGGAGAAGGATCAGCCCCAGCATTTT.